The present T cell receptor (beta chain) was sequenced within a study of early T cells in non-severe SARS-CoV-2 infection. General study points: CD4 and private specificities were missed by VDJdb matching, which favored anti-spike CD8 responses.

V dropped 3 bases and J dropped 9 bases, with 14 bases sitting between them. Germline V gene lookup returns CDR1 SQVTM and CDR2 ANQGSEA. The CDR3 covers 12 residues. MiXCR was run by TCRdb on the 5' RACE reads, yielding one entry per CDR3 protein. The sample yields tens of thousands of distinct CDR3 sequences, 10% to 15% seen once. In the case of this clonotype: Its target is not known.

This rearrangement joins TRBV29-1 to TRBJ2-5; D possibly matches TRBD1 or TRBD2 (5 bases each). The sequence derives from an adult who was a healthcare worker with PCR-confirmed SARS-CoV-2 infection or an uninfected control (not recorded which). The sequencing input was whole blood. For the CDR3, the DNA is TGCAGCGTTGACCAGGGAGCTACGTCCCAGTACTTC. Translation: CSVDQGATSQYF.